This TCR beta chain was identified during a study of CXCR3-negative and CXCR3-positive naive CD8 T cells. Through 5' RACE with UMI labels, the TRB cDNA libraries were prepared. TCRdb reanalyzed the 5' RACE reads and collapses them to one entry per CDR3 protein, without DNA. The data show 65,000 to 85,000 distinct CDR3 sequences, and the top ten clones hold over 1.3%. The germline CDR1 and CDR2 sequences are SGHDN and FVKESK. The CDR3 totals 14 residues. The V gene is TRBV14, the J gene TRBJ2-2. The TCR comes from a human donor in good health. Some clones in this sample may be carry-over from other donors' samples. The sequenced sample was naive CXCR3- CD8+ T cells from blood. The subset is: CD45RO-CCR7+CD27+CD95- naive CD8+ T cells lacking CXCR3 (TNR3-). CDR3 amino acids: CASSQVGNTGELFF.